This note documents a single T cell receptor beta chain sequence. Trimming cost V 0 bases and J 6 bases; bases outside gene matches: 2. CDR1 and CDR2 (germline): GTSNPN, SVGIG (reference sequence). The CDR3 is made up of 13 amino acids. Per the authors' pipeline: By means of reference gene primer amplification, nucleated cell counts were estimated. Assay used: immunoSEQ multiplex PCR; TCRdb lists only in-frame clones, some missing. V and J calls and clone size come straight from that table; D and trimming were deduced from the DNA. The sample carries 150,000 to 200,000 clones, about 88% recorded once. The sample is drawn from a study of blood T cell repertoires in COVID-19.

The source is a man aged 18-30 years with acute or convalescent COVID-19. This sequence joins TRBV30 and TRBJ1-5, with 7 bases identical to TRBD1. Sequencing was performed on peripheral blood. CDR3 coding DNA: TGTGCCTGGAGTGTTCAGGGGGTTCAGCCCCAGCATTTT. Protein: CAWSVQGVQPQHF.